Detailed here is one T cell receptor beta chain. Its antigen is unidentified. This sample is drawn from a study of PD-1 blockade in classical Hodgkin lymphoma. About the research overall: Intravenous infusions of nivolumab 3 mg/kg reached patients every 2 weeks.

This sample's time point: cycle 4 day 1 (C4D1), after more than five weeks of nivolumab. Brentuximab vedotin exposure varied, and every patient relapsed after autologous stem cell transplantation. Assay: immunoSEQ multiplex PCR; the TCRdb copy retains only in-frame clones and omits some. The table includes around 46,000 clones, 90% detected once. This CDR3 comprises 13 residues. Trimming removed 3 bases at V and 3 bases at J, with 10 bases between. Germline CDR1 SGHRS, CDR2 YFSETQ. Findings and limits, study-wide: For complete responders, baseline diversity was comparable to that of newly diagnosed patients.

The receptor comes from a human donor with classical Hodgkin lymphoma. Specimen: peripheral blood mononuclear cells (PBMCs), collected before the fourth cycle of nivolumab. This rearrangement joins TRBV5-1 to TRBJ2-7, with no clear D. The CDR3 nucleotides are TGCGCCAGCAGCTGGGAATTAGGCTACGAGCAGTACTTC. It yields the protein CASSWELGYEQYF.